These 27 T cell receptor beta chains were sequenced from one sample in a study of T cell responses to AZD1222 COVID-19 vaccine (dated by TCRdb to about 2021). The library was produced with the immunoSEQ multiplex PCR assay. The clones in this table, taken by TCRdb from immuneACCESS, are in-frame only. Not every clone is retained; where verified, under half of the shortfall comes from an unresolved V gene, and the cause of the rest is unknown. For this sample the table gives approximately 150,000 clones, of which 90% were detected only once. Approximately 1.8% of the sample is in the top ten clones. Reading the label with the study, this specimen's time point is: about 28 days (+/-7) after the second vaccine dose. Sequenced here: peripheral blood, sampled 28 days after the second AZD1222 dose. The receptors were sampled from an adult who received the AZD1222 COVID-19 vaccine.

J is TRBJ1-5 and V is TRBV3-1 (or the pseudogene TRBV3-2), with no clear D. Germline values: CDR1 LGHDT, CDR2 YNNKEL (reference sequence). With 3 bases removed from V and 1 base from J, the gap between germline ends came to 10 bases. The CDR3 is made up of 15 amino acids. The CDR3 is CASSQGSISNQPQHF. The CDR3 DNA reads as TGTGCCAGCAGCCAGGGGTCCATCAGCAATCAGCCCCAGCATTTT.

The chain recombines TRBV3-1 (or the pseudogene TRBV3-2) with TRBJ2-5; D may be TRBD2 (6 bases). This CDR3 has 14 residues. V was cut by 3 bases and J by 5 bases, with 13 bases left in between. Germline V CDR1 and CDR2: LGHDT, YNNKEL (reference sequence). CDR3: CASSHAGGFETQYF. The CDR3 coding sequence is TGTGCCAGCAGCCACGCCGGGGGTTTTGAGACCCAGTACTTC.

This clone was seen once. The gene calls are TRBV5-5 and TRBJ2-2; D call uncertain. The germline V gene has CDR1 SGHKS and CDR2 YYEKEE (reference sequence). The CDR3 contains 16 residues. V was trimmed by 1 base and J by 0 bases, leaving 10 bases between them. CDR3 sequence (DNA): TGTGCCAGCAGCTTGACGGGCCGGTCGAACACCGGGGAGCTGTTTTTT. Translation: CASSLTGRSNTGELFF.

J is TRBJ1-5 and V is TRBV14; 7 bases map to TRBD1. The CDR3 length is 13 residues. CDR1 and CDR2 from the germline V gene are SGHDN and FVKESK. V was clipped by 4 bases and J by 9 bases; unmatched bases: 6. The CDR3 reads CASSRDSLGPQHF. The CDR3 bases are TGTGCCAGCAGCCGGGACAGCCTCGGGCCCCAGCATTTT. The complete variable domain, with remaining parts taken from reference TRBV14 and TRBJ1-5, reads EAGVTQFPSHSVIEKGQTVTLRCDPISGHDNLYWYRRVMGKEIKFLLHFVKESKQDESGMPNNRFLAERTGGTYSTLKVQPAELEDSGVYFCASSRDSLGPQHFGDGTRLSIL.

V usage is TRBV15 and J usage is TRBJ2-6, with D perhaps matching TRBD1 (6 bases). Germline CDR1 reads LNHNV; CDR2 reads YYDKDF (reference sequence). This CDR3 is built from 15 residues. V gave up 3 bases and J gave up 4 bases, with 10 bases separating them. In nucleotides, the CDR3 is TGTGCCACCAGCAGGACAGGCTCCGGGGCCAACGTCCTGACTTTC. Translating it yields CATSRTGSGANVLTF.

The chain combines TRBV11-2 with TRBJ1-2; D ambiguous. The germline CDR1 and CDR2 sequences are SGHAT and FQNNGV. The length of the CDR3 is 12 residues. The V end lost 6 bases, the J end lost 5 bases, and 10 bases lay between the germline ends. The CDR3 DNA reads TGTGCCAGCAGACCGGCCCTATATGGCTACACCTTC. This encodes CASRPALYGYTF.

The chain employs TRBV9 and TRBJ1-6, with a tentative D call TRBD1 (6 bases). Per the germline V gene, CDR1 is SGDLS and CDR2 is YYNGEE. The germline V and J ends were trimmed by 4 bases and 2 bases, with 13 bases remaining between them. The CDR3 loop spans 16 amino acids. The DNA for the CDR3 is TGTGCCAGCAGCAAGCTACGGACAGCCTATAATTCACCCCTCCACTTT. Residues: CASSKLRTAYNSPLHF. Full variable domain (rest looked up from reference TRBV9 and TRBJ1-6): DSGVTQTPKHLITATGQRVTLRCSPRSGDLSVYWYQQSLDQGLQFLIQYYNGEERAKGNILERFSAQQFPDLHSELNLSSLELGDSALYFCASSKLRTAYNSPLHFGNGTRLTVT.

J is TRBJ2-7 and V is TRBV6-5; 7 nucleotides agree with TRBD2. Germline assignment: CDR1 MNHEY and CDR2 SVGAGI. CDR3 size: 15 residues. V trimming: 6 bases; J trimming: 1 base; junction bases outside the gene matches: 9. CDR3: CASRSGTTLSYEQYF. DNA for the CDR3: TGTGCCAGCAGATCCGGGACTACGCTTTCCTACGAGCAGTACTTC.

The genes are TRBV5-1 and TRBJ2-1; TRBD2 matches 8 bases. The CDR3 extends over 13 amino acids. Germline values: CDR1 SGHRS, CDR2 YFSETQ. V trimming: 1 base; J trimming: 9 bases; junction bases outside the gene matches: 3. The CDR3 coding sequence is TGCGCCAGCAGCTTGTGGCGGGAGGCTGAGCAGTTCTTC. Residues: CASSLWREAEQFF. Variable domain in full (rest from reference TRBV5-1 and TRBJ2-1): KAGVTQTPRYLIKTRGQQVTLSCSPISGHRSVSWYQQTPGQGLQFLFEYFSETQRNKGNFPGRFSGRQFSNSRSEMNVSTLELGDSALYLCASSLWREAEQFFGPGTRLTVL.

CDR3 DNA: TGTGCCAGCAGGACAGGGGGCGCATACTATGGCTACACCTTC. It codes for CASRTGGAYYGYTF. This chain uses TRBV2 with TRBJ1-2; TRBD1 agrees at 10 bases. The CDR3 spans 14 residues. CDR1 SNHLY and CDR2 FYNNEI come from the germline V gene. V was pared by 6 bases and J by 3 bases, with 4 bases of the junction left unmatched.

The rearrangement uses TRBV6-2 or TRBV6-3 and TRBJ1-5, with TRBD1 identical over 8 bases. CDR1 and CDR2 (germline): MNHEY, SVGEGT. The V and J ends lost 0 bases and 2 bases, in that order; junction bases with no gene match: 0. The CDR3 runs to 15 residues. The CDR3 DNA follows: TGTGCCAGCAGTTACTCGACAGGGGGCAATCAGCCCCAGCATTTT. As protein: CASSYSTGGNQPQHF.

The rearrangement links TRBV19 to TRBJ2-3; 10 positions agree with TRBD1. The CDR3 has 16 amino acids. Germline loops: CDR1 LNHDA, CDR2 SQIVND (reference sequence). The junction had 8 bases not matched to a gene; V was cut back by 7 bases and J by 1 base. CDR3 DNA: TGTGCCAGTACCCCGGGACAGGGGCATGGCACAGATACGCAGTATTTT. Translated, it gives CASTPGQGHGTDTQYF.

The chain has TRBV6-5 and TRBJ1-6; 10 bases fit TRBD1. The CDR3 is 14 amino acids. CDR1 MNHEY and CDR2 SVGAGI come from the germline V gene. V lost 7 bases and J lost 8; bases outside the gene matches: 5. CDR3 region: CASTRGTGDSPLHF. The DNA of the CDR3 is TGTGCCAGCACCCGGGGGACAGGGGATTCACCCCTCCACTTT.

The CDR3 sequence is CASSLPDLSSYNEQFF. The CDR3 DNA is TGTGCCAGCAGCTTACCGGACCTCAGCTCCTACAATGAGCAGTTCTTC. V and J are TRBV7-9 and TRBJ2-1; unclear D gene. The germline V gene has CDR1 SEHNR and CDR2 FQNEAQ (reference sequence). V shed 2 bases and J shed 0 bases, with 11 bases lying between them. The CDR3 covers 16 residues.

The rearrangement joins TRBV2 to TRBJ1-5; weak D call: TRBD1 (6 bases). Trimming shortened V by 7 bases and J by 7 bases, and 20 bases separated the two germline ends. CDR1 and CDR2 from the germline V gene are SNHLY and FYNNEI. The CDR3 extends over 15 amino acids. CDR3 coding DNA: TGTGCCAGCACCAGAGAGGACAGCGGTAGACAGCCCCAGCATTTT. Translating gives CASTREDSGRQPQHF.

The chain carries TRBV5-4 and TRBJ1-5, with 7 bases matching TRBD1. Germline V CDR1 and CDR2: SGHNT, YYREEE (reference sequence). The J segment lost 5 bases and the V segment lost 5 bases, leaving 10 bases of the junction unmatched. This CDR3 is built from 15 residues. The CDR3 here is CASSAGQSPDQPQHF. CDR3 nucleotide sequence: TGTGCCAGCAGTGCGGGACAGTCCCCCGATCAGCCCCAGCATTTT.

This chain uses TRBV6-5 with TRBJ1-6; no clear D. The CDR3 totals 14 residues. The ends were cut back, 2 bases at V and 7 bases at J, with 9 bases in the middle. Germline V gene sequence: CDR1 MNHEY, CDR2 SVGAGI. This CDR3 reads CASSYGVVNSPLHF. The CDR3, as DNA: TGTGCCAGCAGTTACGGGGTAGTAAATTCACCCCTCCACTTT.

This clone was counted between two and nine times. The chain carries TRBV4-1 and TRBJ2-7, with TRBD2 matching 7 bases. Trimming removed 1 base from V and 1 base from J; junction bases left unmatched: 4. Germline CDR1 reads MGHRA; CDR2 reads YSYEKL. CDR3 length: 15 residues. The CDR3 DNA is TGCGCCAGCAGCCAAGCTACTAGCGCGTCCTACGAGCAGTACTTC. Protein product: CASSQATSASYEQYF.

The chain employs TRBV4-2 and TRBJ2-2, with D possibly being TRBD2 (6 bases). Trimming removed 4 bases at V and 2 bases at J, with 8 bases between. The CDR3 contains 14 residues. Germline V gene lookup returns CDR1 LGHNA and CDR2 YNFKEQ. The CDR3 is CASSLSGNTGELFF. The CDR3, as DNA: TGTGCCAGCAGCCTTAGCGGCAACACCGGGGAGCTGTTTTTT.

This chain connects TRBV19 to TRBJ1-1; perhaps TRBD1 as D (5 bases). The CDR3 consists of 14 residues. The germline V gene encodes CDR1 LNHDA and CDR2 SQIVND (reference sequence). Trimming cost V 6 bases and J 2 bases, with 13 bases left between them. The CDR3 nucleotides are TGTGCCAGTAGCATTCTGACAGAAAACACTGAAGCTTTCTTT. It translates to CASSILTENTEAFF. Complete variable domain (other parts from reference TRBV19 and TRBJ1-1): DGGITQSPKYLFRKEGQNVTLSCEQNLNHDAMYWYRQDPGQGLRLIYYSQIVNDFQKGDIAEGYSVSREKKESFPLTVTSAQKNPTAFYLCASSILTENTEAFFGQGTRLTVV.

This clone was found once. This chain joins TRBV18 and TRBJ1-6; TRBD1 matches at 8 bases. The germline gives CDR1 KGHSH, CDR2 LQKENI. V trimming: 3 bases; J trimming: 6 bases; junction bases outside the gene matches: 4. The CDR3 has 15 residues. The DNA for the CDR3 is TGTGCCAGCTCACCCCGGGACAGGAGTAATTCACCCCTCCACTTT. It is translated as CASSPRDRSNSPLHF.

This rearrangement joins TRBV11-2 to TRBJ1-2; TRBD1 is a possible D gene (6 bases). The CDR3 covers 15 residues. Germline-derived CDR1 and CDR2 are SGHAT and FQNNGV. Trimming stripped 6 bases from V and 8 bases from J, with 22 bases between. The CDR3 reads CASSPVGAGAGGYTF. The CDR3 DNA sequence: TGTGCCAGCAGTCCGGTTGGGGCAGGGGCAGGAGGCTACACCTTC.

The rearrangement links TRBV18 to TRBJ1-1; the D is unclear. The CDR3 is made up of 13 amino acids. V was clipped by 5 bases and J by 3 bases, with 10 bases between them. The V gene's germline CDR1 is KGHSH and CDR2 LQKENI. CDR3 nucleotide sequence: TGTGCCAGCTCATTCGACACCTACACTGAAGCTTTCTTT. This encodes CASSFDTYTEAFF.

The gene calls are TRBV3-1 (or the pseudogene TRBV3-2) and TRBJ1-3; 8 bases map to TRBD1. V was pared by 1 base and J by 0 bases, with 5 bases of the junction left unmatched. The length of the CDR3 is 17 residues. CDR1 is LGHDT, CDR2 YNNKEL, per germline (reference sequence). This CDR3 reads CASSQAGTGHSGNTIYF. CDR3 DNA sequence: TGTGCCAGCAGCCAAGCCGGGACAGGACACTCTGGAAACACCATATATTTT.

This chain joins TRBV28 and TRBJ2-2; 7 bases line up with TRBD2. Per the germline V gene, CDR1 is MDHEN and CDR2 is SYDVKM. The length of the CDR3 is 14 residues. Trimming at V came to 7 bases and at J to 5 bases, leaving 7 bases not matched to a gene. The CDR3 sequence is CASTRTSWTGELFF. In DNA, the CDR3 is TGTGCCAGCACCAGGACTAGTTGGACCGGGGAGCTGTTTTTT.

This clone was detected only a few times. The CDR3 region is CASSLGSGITDTQYF. As DNA, the CDR3 is TGTGCCAGCAGCTTGGGTAGTGGAATCACAGATACGCAGTATTTT. The chain recombines TRBV5-5 with TRBJ2-3; the D is unclear. The V end was cut by 0 bases, the J end by 2 bases, with 10 bases between. The V gene's germline CDR1 is SGHKS and CDR2 YYEKEE (reference sequence). This CDR3 region has 15 residues.

The rearrangement uses TRBV5-5 and TRBJ1-5; 7 positions agree with TRBD1. In germline, CDR1 is SGHKS, CDR2 YYEKEE (reference sequence). V lost 2 bases to trimming and J lost 2 bases; unmatched junction nucleotides: 7. CDR3 length equals 16 residues. The CDR3 nucleotides read TGTGCCAGCAGCTTAGATACAGGGGTCCGCAATCAGCCCCAGCATTTT. It specifies CASSLDTGVRNQPQHF.